The sequence of this TCR beta chain was determined in a study of blood T cell repertoires in COVID-19. At the level of the study: Specimens from acute and convalescent COVID-19 originated in the United States, Italy and Spain. PBMCs, B-cell-depleted T cells, or T cells were the source of the cDNA or gDNA that made up the material.

Per the study methods: Nucleated cell counts were estimated from reference gene primer amplification. Repertoires were generated with immunoSEQ multiplex PCR, while TCRdb's copy carries only in-frame clones and drops some. V and J calls and clone size are given by that table; D and trimming were obtained from the DNA. The sample carries about 62,000 clones, over 85% recorded once. Unmatched junction bases numbered 5, after V lost 6 bases and J lost 4 bases. The CDR3 sequence is 13 residues long. Germline V gene lookup returns CDR1 MNHEY and CDR2 SVGEGT. The source material was peripheral blood. This TCR derives from a human donor in a cohort sampled during active COVID-19. This chain connects TRBV6-2 or TRBV6-3 to TRBJ2-5, with 7 positions matching TRBD2. The CDR3 reads CASSRGLVETQYF. Written as DNA, the CDR3 is TGTGCCAGCAGCCGAGGACTAGTAGAGACCCAGTACTTC.